This is a list of T cell receptor beta chains from one sample in a study of regulatory T cells in long-lasting Graves disease. MiXCR, applied by TCRdb to the multiplex PCR reads, yields one record per CDR3 protein. The repertoire has hundreds of thousands of distinct CDR3 sequences, about 20% of them found once; the top ten carry approximately 8%. The input for sequencing was peripheral blood mononuclear cells (PBMCs), taken when the disease was refractory, from a patient treated with antithyroid drugs. Every receptor here comes from a female donor with Graves disease. Both conserved end residues are part of each CDR3. Each record gives: clone size, D gene, V gene, J gene, CDR3 DNA, CDR3 protein. A D gene is named only where the DNA matches it firmly. Rows give clone size only sometimes, using once, few, many, or a class for an expanded clone.

few	TRBD1	TRBV6-1	TRBJ2-1	TGTGCCAGCGGACAGGGGAACAATGAGCAGTTCTTC	CASGQGNNEQFF
many	TRBD1	TRBV30	TRBJ1-1	TGTGCCTGCACAGGGGGCATGGGGACTGAAGCTTTCTTT	CACTGGMGTEAFF
-	-	TRBV6-2/TRBV6-3	TRBJ1-2	TGTGCCAGCAGGGGGCCAATGGGGGTTCACTATGGCTACACCTTC	CASRGPMGVHYGYTF
many	-	TRBV27	TRBJ1-4	TGTGCCAGCAGTTTATCGGGCAGGGGAAGCGAAAAACTGTTTTTT	CASSLSGRGSEKLFF
-	-	TRBV14	TRBJ2-5	TGTGCCAGCAGCCAAGGGGTGGGCAAACAAGAGACCCAGTACTTC	CASSQGVGKQETQYF
-	TRBD2	TRBV3-1	TRBJ2-1	TGTGCCAGCAGCCACGAAATCCCTAAGCCGGGACTAGCGGGCCGTAAACCCTCCTACAATGAGCAGTTCTTC	CASSHEIPKPGLAGRKPSYNEQFF
few	TRBD2	TRBV6-1	TRBJ2-2	TGTGCCAGCAAGACTAGCGGGAGGGCCCTCACCGGGGAGCTGTTTTTT	CASKTSGRALTGELFF
many	-	TRBV28	TRBJ1-2	TGTGCCAGCAGTTTAGAAAACGACGGGAGCTACACCTTC	CASSLENDGSYTF
few	-	TRBV18	TRBJ2-7	TGTGCCAGCTCACCAAGTCCAATAGTCTACGAGCAGTACTTC	CASSPSPIVYEQYF
-	-	TRBV14	TRBJ1-2	TGTGCCAGCAGCCAAGATTCTGGGGACTTCTATGGCTACACCTTC	CASSQDSGDFYGYTF
-	TRBD2	TRBV6-1	TRBJ2-2	TGTGCCAGCAGTGGGACTAGCGGCGTCACCGGGGAGCTGTTTTTT	CASSGTSGVTGELFF
many	TRBD1	TRBV20-1	TRBJ2-7	TGCAGTGCGAGAGGACCGGACAGGTCCTACGAGCAGTACTTC	CSARGPDRSYEQYF
-	-	TRBV9	TRBJ2-2	TGTGCCAGCAGCGTAGTCGAGGACACCGGGGAGCTGTTTTTT	CASSVVEDTGELFF
few	-	TRBV6-1	TRBJ1-1	TGTGCCACCCATTCGGGAACTGAAGCTTTCTTT	CATHSGTEAFF
-	-	TRBV6-1	TRBJ1-4	TGTGCCAGCAGTGGGGAGGGCCCTAATGAAAAACTGTTTTTT	CASSGEGPNEKLFF
-	-	TRBV29-1	TRBJ1-1	TGCAGCGTTGGGTCCAGACTGAACACTGAAGCTTTCTTT	CSVGSRLNTEAFF
-	TRBD2	TRBV10-3	TRBJ2-2	TGTGCCATCAGTGAGTCGATGGTGACCGCGGGAGGGACCGGGGAGCTGTTTTTT	CAISESMVTAGGTGELFF